The 24 T cell receptor beta chains reported below all come from one sample, sequenced in a study of OX40 agonist ivuxolimab in advanced cancers. The repertoire was sequenced with immunoSEQ multiplex PCR; TCRdb's copy has only in-frame clones and lacks some. The data show about 83,000 clones, about 89% seen once. Sample: CD4+ or CD8+ T cells sorted from blood, taken in a trial of the OX40 agonist ivuxolimab. The receptors originated from an adult with an advanced solid tumor such as melanoma, head and neck, liver or kidney cancer.

The V gene is TRBV19, the J gene TRBJ2-1, with a weak D call TRBD1 (6 bases). In germline, CDR1 is LNHDA, CDR2 SQIVND (reference sequence). V lost 6 bases, J lost 6 bases, and 21 bases lay in between. CDR3 length equals 16 residues. This CDR3 reads CASRGGGLAYLNEQFF. The CDR3 bases are TGTGCCAGTAGAGGGGGTGGTCTAGCTTACCTCAATGAGCAGTTCTTC.

This clone was picked up one time. The chain is built from TRBV21-1 and TRBJ2-6; the table's D gene call, TRBD1, was not cross checked with the DNA. TRBV21-1 has pseudogene status. This CDR3 has 18 residues. The CDR3 loop is CASSKSGTGVAGANVLTF. For the CDR3, the DNA is TGTGCCAGCAGCAAATCCGGGACAGGGGTGGCTGGGGCCAACGTCCTGACTTTC.

The V gene is TRBV27, the J gene TRBJ2-1; D is unresolved. This CDR3 has 13 amino acids. Per the germline V gene, CDR1 is MNHEY and CDR2 is SMNVEV (reference sequence). Trimming removed 4 bases at V and 3 bases at J, with 7 bases between. The DNA of the CDR3 is TGTGCCAGCAGTTCCACTTACTACAATGAGCAGTTCTTC. This gives the protein CASSSTYYNEQFF.

This chain connects TRBV7-9 to TRBJ1-1, with 9 bases aligning to TRBD1. J lost 3 bases, V lost 5 bases, and 7 bases had no gene match. Germline V gene data show CDR1 as SEHNR and CDR2 as FQNEAQ (reference sequence). The CDR3 sequence is 15 residues long. CDR3 coding DNA: TGTGCCAGCAGCCAACAGGGGGCGCCGGACACTGAAGCTTTCTTT. Translation gives CASSQQGAPDTEAFF.

The chain carries TRBV28 and TRBJ1-6; maybe TRBD1 (5 bases). Germline V gives CDR1 MDHEN, CDR2 SYDVKM. This CDR3 is built from 14 residues. V was trimmed by 5 bases and J by 10 bases, leaving 15 bases between them. CDR3 residues: CASSLTQGISPLHF. The CDR3 DNA reads TGTGCCAGCAGTCTAACCCAGGGTATCTCACCCCTCCACTTT. Full variable domain (remainder filled in from reference TRBV28 and TRBJ1-6): DVKVTQSSRYLVKRTGEKVFLECVQDMDHENMFWYRQDPGLGLRLIYFSYDVKMKEKGDIPEGYSVSREKKERFSLILESASTNQTSMYLCASSLTQGISPLHFGNGTRLTVT.

This chain connects TRBV6-5 to TRBJ1-2, with TRBD1 as a possible D gene (6 bases). CDR1 and CDR2 from the germline V gene are MNHEY and SVGAGI. The CDR3 spans 14 residues. Trimming left V 0 bases short and J 8 bases short, with 13 bases between. The CDR3 DNA is TGTGCCAGCAGTTACTCGGTGGGGGCTGGAGGCTACACCTTC. Protein product: CASSYSVGAGGYTF.

The V gene is TRBV6-5, the J gene TRBJ2-3, with 12 bases aligning to TRBD2. The germline V gene has CDR1 MNHEY and CDR2 SVGAGI. The CDR3 has 14 residues. V lost 6 bases, J lost 4 bases, and 2 bases stayed unmatched. The CDR3 nucleotides are TGTGCCAGCAGGACTAGCGGGGGTGCAGATACGCAGTATTTT. This translates into CASRTSGGADTQYF.

The genes are TRBV4-1 and TRBJ1-6; D ambiguous. Trimming shortened V by 0 bases and J by 10 bases, and 13 bases separated the two germline ends. CDR1 is MGHRA and CDR2 is YSYEKL in the germline V gene. This CDR3 comprises 15 residues. CDR3 loop: CASSQEAGVGSPLHF. The CDR3 DNA sequence: TGCGCCAGCAGCCAAGAAGCTGGGGTTGGGTCACCCCTCCACTTT.

J is TRBJ2-1 and V is TRBV10-3; TRBD2 matches at 11 bases. The CDR3 covers 15 residues. Germline trimming cut 2 bases from V and 7 bases from J; bases unmatched to any gene: 4. The germline CDR1 and CDR2 sequences are ENHRY and SYGVKD. The CDR3 nucleotides are TGTGCCATCAGTGAGCCGACTAGCGGGGTTAATGAGCAGTTCTTC. Translated, it gives CAISEPTSGVNEQFF.

This rearrangement joins TRBV30 to TRBJ1-2; D is ambiguous. V was pared by 4 bases and J by 0 bases, with 9 bases between. The CDR3 is made up of 13 amino acids. Germline-derived CDR1 and CDR2 are GTSNPN and SVGIG (reference sequence). This CDR3 is CAWTGSTNYGYTF. CDR3 in DNA: TGTGCCTGGACAGGCAGTACTAACTATGGCTACACCTTC.

V usage is TRBV28 and J usage is TRBJ2-3, with TRBD2 matching 8 bases. Trimming cost V 1 base and J 6 bases; bases outside gene matches: 3. Germline V CDR1 and CDR2: MDHEN, SYDVKM. CDR3 size: 14 residues. CDR3 DNA sequence: TGTGCCAGCAGTTTATCTACGGGGGGGGATACGCAGTATTTT. Translation gives CASSLSTGGDTQYF.

The chain employs TRBV6-1 and TRBJ2-7, with D perhaps TRBD2 (6 bases). The germline V gene encodes CDR1 MNHNS and CDR2 SASEGT. The CDR3 contains 14 residues. V shed 6 bases and J shed 2 bases, with 14 bases lying between them. CDR3 bases: TGTGCCAGCAGCCTAGGGACTTACACCTACGAGCAGTACTTC. Amino acids: CASSLGTYTYEQYF.

The rearrangement links TRBV2 to TRBJ2-4, with TRBD2 matching over 11 bases. Germline assignment: CDR1 SNHLY and CDR2 FYNNEI. Germline trimming cut 2 bases from V and 0 bases from J; bases unmatched to any gene: 12. The CDR3 contains 20 residues. The DNA for the CDR3 is TGTGCCAGCAGTGAATCAAGAACTAGCGGGAGCTGGGTAGCCAAAAACATTCAGTACTTC. Encoded protein: CASSESRTSGSWVAKNIQYF.

The chain combines TRBV30 with TRBJ2-1; TRBD2 matches 7 bases. Germline V gene sequence: CDR1 GTSNPN, CDR2 SVGIG (reference sequence). V lost 3 bases and J lost 4; bases outside the gene matches: 3. The CDR3 has 13 amino acids. DNA for the CDR3: TGTGCCTGGAGAGCGGGGCGGTACAATGAGCAGTTCTTC. Residues: CAWRAGRYNEQFF.

J is TRBJ1-2 and V is TRBV28, with 9 nucleotides matching TRBD1. The V gene end was trimmed by 4 bases and the J gene end by 8 bases; junction bases not matched to a gene: 8. CDR3 length equals 14 residues. Germline V gives CDR1 MDHEN, CDR2 SYDVKM. CDR3 residues: CASSSQGARRGYTF. CDR3 nucleotide sequence: TGTGCCAGCAGTTCACAGGGGGCAAGGAGGGGCTACACCTTC.

The V call is TRBV6-5, the J call TRBJ1-2; 7 bases are a match to TRBD1. Germline V CDR1 and CDR2: MNHEY, SVGAGI. CDR3 length: 13 amino acids. V lost 6 bases to trimming and J lost 6 bases; unmatched junction nucleotides: 7. The CDR3 bases are TGTGCCAGCAGCCTCGACAGGGACCATGGCTACACCTTC. This encodes CASSLDRDHGYTF.

J is TRBJ2-1 and V is TRBV5-6; 8 bases fit TRBD2. This CDR3 is 14 amino acids long. Per the germline V gene, CDR1 is SGHDT and CDR2 is YYEEEE. The V segment lost 1 base and the J segment 8 bases; nucleotides outside the gene matches: 5. The chain's CDR3 is CASSLLAGGDEQFF. The CDR3 DNA reads TGTGCCAGCAGCTTGTTAGCCGGGGGGGATGAGCAGTTCTTC. The full variable domain, in which reference TRBV5-6 and TRBJ2-1 provide the parts outside the CDR3, is DAGVTQSPTHLIKTRGQQVTLRCSPKSGHDTVSWYQQALGQGPQFIFQYYEEEERQRGNFPDRFSGHQFPNYSSELNVNALLLGDSALYLCASSLLAGGDEQFFGPGTRLTVL.

This chain uses TRBV5-6 with TRBJ2-4; D is possibly TRBD1 (5 bases). Trimming stripped 2 bases from V and 5 bases from J, with 11 bases between. This CDR3 spans 14 amino acids. Germline loops: CDR1 SGHDT, CDR2 YYEEEE. As DNA, the CDR3 is TGTGCCAGCAGCTTCCTGTCGACAGAAAACATTCAGTACTTC. Translation gives CASSFLSTENIQYF.

V usage is TRBV19 and J usage is TRBJ2-1, with a possible D match to TRBD2 (6 bases). Looked up from germline, CDR1 is LNHDA and CDR2 is SQIVND (reference sequence). The germline V and J ends were trimmed by 1 base and 0 bases, with 7 bases remaining between them. The CDR3 covers 15 residues. The CDR3 sequence is CASSIVADSYNEQFF. As DNA, the CDR3 is TGTGCCAGTAGTATAGTAGCGGACTCCTACAATGAGCAGTTCTTC.

The rearrangement links TRBV10-3 to TRBJ1-2, with D possibly TRBD1 on 5 matching bases. Germline V gives CDR1 ENHRY, CDR2 SYGVKD. The CDR3 is 13 residues long. Deletions cut 6 bases from V and 5 bases from J, with 13 bases between. The CDR3 here is CAIRETVLYGYTF. The CDR3 DNA reads TGTGCCATCAGAGAGACAGTTCTTTATGGCTACACCTTC.

The rearrangement links TRBV5-6 to TRBJ2-1; D unclear. Germline-derived CDR1 and CDR2 are SGHDT and YYEEEE. The CDR3 has 12 residues. Trimming took off 7 bases at V and 2 bases at J, with 7 bases between the two ends. CDR3 loop: CASLSAYNEQFF. In nucleotides, the CDR3 is TGTGCCAGCCTCTCGGCCTACAATGAGCAGTTCTTC.

The V call is TRBV28, the J call TRBJ1-6; 11 bases agree with TRBD1. Germline V CDR1 and CDR2: MDHEN, SYDVKM. The V and J ends lost 6 bases and 9 bases, in that order; junction bases with no gene match: 25. The CDR3 has 21 amino acids. CDR3 loop: CASSPETDRGLLGEAVSPLHF. The CDR3 region has the DNA TGTGCCAGCAGCCCGGAAACGGACAGGGGGCTACTAGGGGAGGCAGTTTCACCCCTCCACTTT. The entire variable domain, with the rest obtained from reference TRBV28 and TRBJ1-6, is as follows: DVKVTQSSRYLVKRTGEKVFLECVQDMDHENMFWYRQDPGLGLRLIYFSYDVKMKEKGDIPEGYSVSREKKERFSLILESASTNQTSMYLCASSPETDRGLLGEAVSPLHFGNGTRLTVT.

The V gene is TRBV6-5, the J gene TRBJ1-2; D is uncertain. The V and J ends lost 0 bases and 4 bases respectively, with 15 bases between them. Germline V gene data show CDR1 as MNHEY and CDR2 as SVGAGI. The CDR3 contains 16 residues. The CDR3 DNA reads as TGTGCCAGCAGTTACTCGTCCTTTATACAGCCCTATGGCTACACCTTC. It translates to CASSYSSFIQPYGYTF.

The chain links TRBV2 to TRBJ2-1; 13 positions match TRBD2. Per germline, CDR1 SNHLY and CDR2 FYNNEI. J gave up 10 bases and V 9 bases, and 12 bases lay outside the gene matches. The CDR3 spans 15 residues. In DNA, the CDR3 is TGTGCCAGTCTACCGGGACTAGCGGGAACCTGGGAGCAGTTCTTC. It is translated as CASLPGLAGTWEQFF.